The TCR beta chain under discussion was sequenced for a study of blood T cell repertoires in COVID-19. Study in general: The cDNA or gDNA used as material had been derived from T cells, B-cell-depleted T cells, or PBMCs.

Here immunoSEQ multiplex PCR was the method, and the copy in TCRdb shows in-frame clones only, minus some. The sample yields 100,000 or so clones, about four fifths seen once. This clone was observed a few times. The receptor was derived from a woman aged 80 or over with acute or convalescent COVID-19. The material sequenced was peripheral blood.

The CDR3 sequence: CSVIQGGTDTQYF. The CDR3 bases are TGCAGCGTGATACAGGGGGGCACAGATACGCAGTATTTT. This chain connects TRBV29-1 to TRBJ2-3; 8 bases map to TRBD1. This CDR3 contains 13 residues. The V gene's germline CDR1 is SQVTM and CDR2 ANQGSEA. V dropped 6 bases and J dropped 1; count of bases not matched to a gene: 3.